The rows below give T cell receptor beta chains drawn from one sample of a study of read filtering for tumor transcriptome and immune sequencing. MiXCR, run by TCRdb on the reads, gives a single entry per CDR3 protein. The sample contains about 27,000 distinct CDR3 sequences, approximately 14% of which appear only once. Sequences were obtained from a population of CD138-negative cells sorted from bone marrow. The receptors were sampled from a donor aged 40 or over with multiple myeloma. Both conserved end residues are part of each CDR3. D genes are given only for firm matches. Expanded clones get a size class; other rows say once, few or many, or leave the size out.

abundance	j_gene	d_gene	v_gene	CDR3nt	CDR3aa
many	TRBJ1-5	-	TRBV4-1	TGCGCCAGCAGCACTTCCGGGGGTCGGAATCAGCCCCAGCATTTT	CASSTSGGRNQPQHF
many	TRBJ2-2	-	TRBV3-1	TGTGCCAGCAGCCAAGAAGGGTACACCGGGGAGCTGTTTTTT	CASSQEGYTGELFF
many	TRBJ1-5	TRBD1	TRBV15	TGTGCCACCAGCAGAGTACGTGGACAGGGGGCAGGGAGCAATCAGCCCCAGCATTTT	CATSRVRGQGAGSNQPQHF
many	TRBJ2-7	-	TRBV23-1	TGCGCCAGCAGTCAATGGACATCCCCAGCCGAGCAGTACTTC	CASSQWTSPAEQYF
few	TRBJ2-3	-	TRBV2	TGTGCCGGCAGTGTAGCGGTCGGCACAGATACGCAGTATTTT	CAGSVAVGTDTQYF
many	TRBJ1-4	TRBD1	TRBV6-2/TRBV6-3	TGTGCCAGCAGTTCCGCCGGGACAGGGGATGAAAAACTGTTTTTT	CASSSAGTGDEKLFF
-	TRBJ1-1	-	TRBV6-2/TRBV6-3	TGTGCCAGCAGTTACTCGGGGGGGGCTGAAGCTTTCTTT	CASSYSGGAEAFF
many	TRBJ2-1	TRBD2	TRBV5-4	TGTGCCAGCAGTCCTATTGGACTAGCGGAACCAAAGGGGTACAATGAGCAGTTCTTC	CASSPIGLAEPKGYNEQFF
many	TRBJ2-3	-	TRBV6-5	TGTGCCAGCATGAAATCACCTGCCTTCGTGCAGTATTTT	CASMKSPAFVQYF
many	TRBJ1-5	-	TRBV19	TGTGCCAGTAGTATCTGGGGAGGGCATAGCAATCAGCCCCAGCATTTT	CASSIWGGHSNQPQHF
-	TRBJ2-3	-	TRBV29-1	TGCAGCGTTGCGGTGGGGGGGGCTGCCACAGATACGCAGTATTTT	CSVAVGGAATDTQYF
-	TRBJ2-3	TRBD2	TRBV29-1	TGCAGCGTTCAAATGCACCGGACTAGCGGCACAGATACGCAGTATTTT	CSVQMHRTSGTDTQYF
-	TRBJ2-7	TRBD2	TRBV4-1	TGCGCCAGCAGCCAAACTAGCGGGGCATTCTACGAGCAGTACTTC	CASSQTSGAFYEQYF
many	TRBJ2-5	-	TRBV6-5	TGTGCCAGCAGTGAAATGCAGGGTGGAGGGACCCAGTACTTC	CASSEMQGGGTQYF
many	TRBJ2-2	-	TRBV4-2	TGTGCCAGCAGCTTAATTCAGATCGGGGTCAACACCGGGGAGCTGTTTTTT	CASSLIQIGVNTGELFF
many	TRBJ1-1	-	TRBV5-1	TGCGCCAGCAGCCAGGGTGCACTCATGAACACTGAAGCTTTCTTT	CASSQGALMNTEAFF
many	TRBJ2-7	-	TRBV20-1	TGCAGTGCCGGGACCGGGAGCTCCTACGAGCAGTACTTC	CSAGTGSSYEQYF
large	TRBJ1-2	-	TRBV2	TGTGCCAGCAAGCAAGGAGGCTACACCTTC	CASKQGGYTF
-	TRBJ2-2	TRBD1	TRBV5-1	TGCGCCAGCAGCTCGGGACAGGGTATTTCCGGGGAGCTGTTTTTT	CASSSGQGISGELFF
many	TRBJ2-1	-	TRBV5-1	TGCGCCAGCAGCTCTAGCGTATCCGCCTACAATGAGCAGTTCTTC	CASSSSVSAYNEQFF
many	TRBJ2-5	TRBD2	TRBV2	TGTGCCAGCCAGGGACTAGCGGAAATAGAGACCCAGTACTTC	CASQGLAEIETQYF
many	TRBJ2-3	-	TRBV20-1	TGCAGTGCTAGAGGCTCTGCCCGTCAGGGATGGGCGGGAGATACGCAGTATTTT	CSARGSARQGWAGDTQYF
many	TRBJ1-1	TRBD1	TRBV2	TGTGCCAGCAGTGGGTCAGGGGGCACTGAAGCTTTCTTT	CASSGSGGTEAFF
few	TRBJ2-3	-	TRBV20-1	TGCAGTGCTAGTCCTGGGCGGGATACGCAGTATTTT	CSASPGRDTQYF